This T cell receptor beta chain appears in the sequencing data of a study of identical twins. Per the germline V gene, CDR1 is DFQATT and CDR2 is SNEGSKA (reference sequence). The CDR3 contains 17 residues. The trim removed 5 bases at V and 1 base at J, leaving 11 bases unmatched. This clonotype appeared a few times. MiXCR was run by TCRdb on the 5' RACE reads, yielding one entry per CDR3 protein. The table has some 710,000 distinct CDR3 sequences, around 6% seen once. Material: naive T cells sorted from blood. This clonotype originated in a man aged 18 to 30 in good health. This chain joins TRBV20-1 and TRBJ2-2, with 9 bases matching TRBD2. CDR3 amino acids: CSARDFRREGNTGELFF. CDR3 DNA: TGCAGTGCTCGTGACTTCAGGCGGGAGGGGAACACCGGGGAGCTGTTTTTT.